Listed below are T cell receptor beta chains from one sample, sequenced in a study of shared clonotypes between healthy human individuals. TCRdb's table, derived via immunoSEQ multiplex PCR, lists solely in-frame clones and lacks some. The data hold 600,000 to 800,000 clones, with roughly 72% observed a single time. The sequenced sample was memory CD4+ T cells sorted from blood. The source of these receptors is a woman under 40 in good health. Both conserved end residues are part of each CDR3. Fields, in order: J gene, V gene, CDR3 protein.

>TRBJ2-7|TRBV7-5
CVRSYGVPSYEQYF
>TRBJ2-1|TRBV19
CASSGGAGGAYNEQFF
>TRBJ2-7|TRBV6-1
CASSERQAPYEQYF
>TRBJ2-7|TRBV28
CASALAGFVYEQYF
>TRBJ2-1|TRBV7-2
CASSPPHGRSEQFF
>TRBJ1-2|TRBV14
CASSPGRTYGYTF
>TRBJ2-6|TRBV27
CASSRSGANVLTF
>TRBJ2-7|TRBV30
CAWSYKGQLYEQYF
>TRBJ1-2|TRBV5-1
CASSLATGPDGYTF
>TRBJ1-1|TRBV2
CASSAGNTGRGTEAFF
>TRBJ1-5|TRBV9
CASSPTGEGFNQPQHF
>TRBJ1-5|TRBV19
CASSIGPTGGYSNQPQHF
>TRBJ2-1|TRBV7-3
CASSLGSSSYNEQFF
>TRBJ2-3|TRBV28
CATGGSWTSGRPSTDTQYF
>TRBJ2-2|TRBV7-9
CASSFTGGTGELFF
>TRBJ2-4|TRBV28
CASSSYRRGRGNIQYF
>TRBJ2-5|TRBV27
CASSQAGGTGVTQYF
>TRBJ2-7|TRBV6-6
CASSSTSGRLSYEQYF
>TRBJ2-1|TRBV19
CASTLGTSGVGEQFF
>TRBJ1-1|TRBV2
CASTRDRVTEAFF
>TRBJ1-1|TRBV7-9
CASSLAAGAAFF
>TRBJ2-7|TRBV4-2
CASSQVGVREQYF
>TRBJ2-7|TRBV20-1
CSTKREPKQYF
>TRBJ2-1|TRBV27
CASSLAAGGSEQFF
>TRBJ2-7|TRBV27
CASRGVSGVYEQYF
>TRBJ2-1|TRBV5-1
CASSGGSGVGEDEQFF
>TRBJ2-1|TRBV7-9
CASSLGAWGSFYNEQFF
>TRBJ2-1|TRBV11-2
CASSPSSGGPYNEQFF
>TRBJ2-7|TRBV7-9
CASSFHGGFYEQYF
>TRBJ1-3|TRBV28
CTSRGQGSGNTIYF
>TRBJ1-2|TRBV7-9
CASSLDGQGAGYTF
>TRBJ2-7|TRBV19
CASGDVGSPPYEQYF
>TRBJ2-3|TRBV9
CASSVGVSGSVGTDTQYF
>TRBJ2-7|TRBV2
CASTPTTAPYEQYF